The source of this TCR beta chain is a study of T-cell reconstitution after alpha-beta-depleted transplantation in children. This clonotype was seen ten or more times. TCRbeta library construction was performed incorporating unique molecular identifiers. TCRdb independently ran MiXCR on the PCR reads; one entry per CDR3 protein. The table includes some 200,000 distinct CDR3 sequences, 7.5% to 9.5% detected once. Trimming took off 4 bases at V and 6 bases at J, with 16 bases between the two ends. The CDR3 runs 15 residues. Germline CDR1 reads MGHRA; CDR2 reads YSYEKL. The chain links TRBV4-1 to TRBJ2-1; D remains ambiguous. Sequenced here: PBMCs, mostly from graft donor cells, sampled 360 days after TCRalphabeta/CD19-depleted stem cell transplant. The sequence was obtained from a male patient aged 2-15 years who had a stem cell transplant for acute myeloid leukemia, so the T cells may come from the graft donor. Here the CDR3 reads CASSLWYVGLNEQFF. As DNA, the CDR3 is TGCGCCAGCAGCCTTTGGTATGTAGGGCTCAATGAGCAGTTCTTC.